This T cell receptor beta chain emerged from a study of post-analysis software for immune sequencing data. Findings and limits, study-wide: Higher frequency in patients than in controls was seen for five TRBV segments, with TRBV5-6, TRBV5-1 and TRBV20-1 among them.

Sequencing libraries made from TCR beta cDNA carried unique molecular identifiers. TCRdb reanalysed the PCR reads using MiXCR and keeps one entry per CDR3 protein. The table records about 540,000 distinct CDR3 sequences, 30% to 40% of them present only once. There are 13 residues in the CDR3. V lost 8 bases and J 5 bases, leaving 15 bases between the germline ends. Germline-derived CDR1 and CDR2 are MNHEY and SVGAGI. Note on this clonotype: Its antigen remains unidentified.

This TCR was recovered from a girl aged 2 to 17 with multiple sclerosis. The rearrangement uses TRBV6-5 and TRBJ1-1; D gene unclear. Specimen: blood. This CDR3 reads CASARRGWTEAFF. CDR3 coding DNA: TGTGCCAGCGCACGGAGAGGGTGGACTGAAGCTTTCTTT.